This T cell receptor beta chain was obtained from a study of cytomegalovirus exposure and HLA in healthy donors. Germline CDR1 reads MNHNS; CDR2 reads SASEGT. The V and J ends lost 2 bases and 6 bases, in that order; junction bases with no gene match: 5. CDR3 length: 14 residues. This PCR relied on a set of 60 Vbeta primers and 13 Jbeta primers. The data were produced by immunoSEQ multiplex PCR, yet TCRdb's version contains in-frame clones alone and is incomplete. In the table there are 150,000 or so clones, 80% to 90% of which are singletons. The specimen was PBMCs. This chain links TRBV6-1 with TRBJ2-7; 9 bases map to TRBD1. This TCR derives from a man aged 18 to 35 in good health and CMV-seronegative. The DNA for the CDR3 is TGTGCCAGCAGTGAACCGGGACAGGGACTCGAGCAGTACTTC. It yields the protein CASSEPGQGLEQYF.